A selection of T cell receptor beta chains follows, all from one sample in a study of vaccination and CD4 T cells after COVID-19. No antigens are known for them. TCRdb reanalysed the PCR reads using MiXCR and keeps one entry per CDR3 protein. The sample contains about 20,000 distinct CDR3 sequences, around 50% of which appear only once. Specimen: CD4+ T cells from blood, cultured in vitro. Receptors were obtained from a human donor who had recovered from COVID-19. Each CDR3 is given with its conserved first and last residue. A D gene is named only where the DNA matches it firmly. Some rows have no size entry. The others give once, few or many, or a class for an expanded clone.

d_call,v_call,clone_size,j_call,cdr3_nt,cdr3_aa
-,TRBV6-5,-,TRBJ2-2,TGTGCCAGCAGTTACTCACAGGGAATCCCCGGGGAGCTGTTTTTT,CASSYSQGIPGELFF
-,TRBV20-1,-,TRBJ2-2,TGCAGTGCCCTACGGGACACCGGGGAGCTGTTTTTT,CSALRDTGELFF
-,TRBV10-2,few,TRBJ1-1,TGCGCCAGCAGTGCAAGCTGGGGGGAAGCTTTCTTT,CASSASWGEAFF
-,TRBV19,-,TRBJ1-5,TGTGCCAGTAGTGAGGACCCTAATCAGCCCCAGCATTTT,CASSEDPNQPQHF
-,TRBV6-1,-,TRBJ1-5,TGTGCCAGCAGTGAAGGCAGCTATAGCAATCAGCCCCAGCATTTT,CASSEGSYSNQPQHF
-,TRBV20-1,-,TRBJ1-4,TGCAGTGCTAGGAGGGGTGGTGAAAAACTGTTTTTT,CSARRGGEKLFF
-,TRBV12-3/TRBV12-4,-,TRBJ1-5,TGTGCCAGCAGTCTCACAGGGCCACGGCAGCCCCAGCATTTT,CASSLTGPRQPQHF
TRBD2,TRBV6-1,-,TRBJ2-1,TGTGCCAGCAGTGAGTCACTAGCGGGGGGACGCAATGAGCAGTTCTTC,CASSESLAGGRNEQFF
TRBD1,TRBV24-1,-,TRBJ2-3,TGTGCCACCAGCCCGGGCCAGGGGGCAGATACGCAGTATTTT,CATSPGQGADTQYF
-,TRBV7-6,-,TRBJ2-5,TGTGCCAGCAGCTTAGAGAGGAGGAGGGGAGAGACCCAGTACTTC,CASSLERRRGETQYF
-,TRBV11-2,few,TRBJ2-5,TGTGCCAGCAGCCCTGCCCTTGGGGTGGAGACCCAGTACTTC,CASSPALGVETQYF
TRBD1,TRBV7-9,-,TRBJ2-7,TGTGCCAGCAGGAATACAGGGGCCCCGGGGGAGCAGTACTTC,CASRNTGAPGEQYF
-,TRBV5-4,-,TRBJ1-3,TGTGCCAGCAGTCTCGTCGCACAGGGAGGAGGAAACACCATATATTTT,CASSLVAQGGGNTIYF
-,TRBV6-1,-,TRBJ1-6,TGTGCCAGCAGCGGGGTCCATAATTCACCCCTCCACTTT,CASSGVHNSPLHF
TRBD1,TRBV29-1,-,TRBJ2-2,TGCAGCGCAAGTGGGACAGCTTACACCGGGGAGCTGTTTTTT,CSASGTAYTGELFF
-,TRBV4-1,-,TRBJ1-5,TGCGCCAGCAGCCAAGACCTCGGGATTCCCGATCAGCCCCAGCATTTT,CASSQDLGIPDQPQHF
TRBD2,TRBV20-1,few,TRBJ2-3,TGCAGTGCTCAGCCTTCTAGCGGTAGCTCTAGCACAGATACGCAGTATTTT,CSAQPSSGSSSTDTQYF
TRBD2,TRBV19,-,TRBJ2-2,TGTGCCAGTAGTCGCCTAGCGGCGAACACCGGGGAGCTGTTTTTT,CASSRLAANTGELFF
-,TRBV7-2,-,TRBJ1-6,TGTGCCAGCAGCTCCAGGATGGATTCACCCCTCCACTTT,CASSSRMDSPLHF
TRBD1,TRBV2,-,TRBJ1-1,TGTGCCAGCGTGGGACAGGTGAACACTGAAGCTTTCTTT,CASVGQVNTEAFF
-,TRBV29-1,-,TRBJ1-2,TGCAGCGTTGAAAACCGGGCCCCCTATGGCTACACCTTC,CSVENRAPYGYTF
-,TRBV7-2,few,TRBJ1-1,TGTGCCAGCAGCCGGAGGTCTGAGGCTTTCTTT,CASSRRSEAFF
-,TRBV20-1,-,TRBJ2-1,TGCAGTGCTAGGGCCGAGGGCTGGGATAGTAACAATGAGCAGTTCTTC,CSARAEGWDSNNEQFF
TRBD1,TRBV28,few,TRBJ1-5,TGTGCCAGCGGGAGACAGGGGGCCGTTCAGCCCCAGCATTTT,CASGRQGAVQPQHF
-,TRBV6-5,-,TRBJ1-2,TGTGCCAGCAGATACTCAGGGTCCAAACGGGGCTACACCTTC,CASRYSGSKRGYTF
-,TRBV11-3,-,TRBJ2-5,TGTGCCAGCAGCCCTCGGTCGGCGCATCAAGAGACCCAGTACTTC,CASSPRSAHQETQYF